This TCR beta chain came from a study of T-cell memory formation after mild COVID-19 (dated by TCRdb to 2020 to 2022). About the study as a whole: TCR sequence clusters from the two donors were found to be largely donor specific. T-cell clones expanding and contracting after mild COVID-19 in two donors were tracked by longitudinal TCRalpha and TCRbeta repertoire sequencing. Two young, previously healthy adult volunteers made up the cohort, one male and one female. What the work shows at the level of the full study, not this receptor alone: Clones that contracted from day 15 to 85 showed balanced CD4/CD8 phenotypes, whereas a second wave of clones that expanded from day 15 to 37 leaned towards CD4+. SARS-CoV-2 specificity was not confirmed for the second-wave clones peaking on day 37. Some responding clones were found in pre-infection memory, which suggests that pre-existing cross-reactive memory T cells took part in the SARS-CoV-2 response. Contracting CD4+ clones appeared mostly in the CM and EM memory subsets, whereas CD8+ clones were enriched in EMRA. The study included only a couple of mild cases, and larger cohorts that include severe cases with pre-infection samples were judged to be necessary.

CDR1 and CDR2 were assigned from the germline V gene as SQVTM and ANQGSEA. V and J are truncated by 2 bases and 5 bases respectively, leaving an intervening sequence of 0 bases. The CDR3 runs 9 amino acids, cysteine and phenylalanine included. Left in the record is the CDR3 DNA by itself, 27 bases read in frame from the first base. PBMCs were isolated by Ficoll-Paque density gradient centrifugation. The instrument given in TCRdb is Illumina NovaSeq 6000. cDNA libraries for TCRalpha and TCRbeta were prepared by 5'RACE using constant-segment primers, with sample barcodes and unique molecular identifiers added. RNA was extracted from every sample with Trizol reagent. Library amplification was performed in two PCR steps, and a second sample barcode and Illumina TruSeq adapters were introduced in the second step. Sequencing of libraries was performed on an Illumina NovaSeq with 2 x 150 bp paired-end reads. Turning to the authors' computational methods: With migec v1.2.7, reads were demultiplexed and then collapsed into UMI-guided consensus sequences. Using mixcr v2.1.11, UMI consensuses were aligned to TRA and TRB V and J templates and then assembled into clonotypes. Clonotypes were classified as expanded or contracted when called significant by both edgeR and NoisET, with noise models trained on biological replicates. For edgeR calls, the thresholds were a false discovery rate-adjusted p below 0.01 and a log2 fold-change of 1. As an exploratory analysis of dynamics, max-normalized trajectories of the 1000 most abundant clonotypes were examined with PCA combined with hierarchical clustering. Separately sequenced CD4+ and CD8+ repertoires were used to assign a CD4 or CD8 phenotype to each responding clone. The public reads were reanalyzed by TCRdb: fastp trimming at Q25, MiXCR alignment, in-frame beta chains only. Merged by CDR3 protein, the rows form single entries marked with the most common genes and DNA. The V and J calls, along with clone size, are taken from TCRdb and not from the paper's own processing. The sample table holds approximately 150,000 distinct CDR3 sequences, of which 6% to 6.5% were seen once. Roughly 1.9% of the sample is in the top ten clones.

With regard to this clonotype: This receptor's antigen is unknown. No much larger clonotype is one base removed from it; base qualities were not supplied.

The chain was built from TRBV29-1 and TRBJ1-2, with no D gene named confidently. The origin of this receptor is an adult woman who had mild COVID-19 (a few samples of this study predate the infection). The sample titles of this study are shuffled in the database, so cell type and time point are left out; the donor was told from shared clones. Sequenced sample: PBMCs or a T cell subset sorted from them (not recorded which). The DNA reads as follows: TGCAGCGTTGAATATGGCTACACCTTC. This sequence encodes CSVEYGYTF. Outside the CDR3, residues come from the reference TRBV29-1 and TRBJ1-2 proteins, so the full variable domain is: SAVISQKPSRDICQRGTSLTIQCQVDSQVTMMFWYRQQPGQSLTLIATANQGSEATYESGFVIDKFPISRPNLTFSTLTVSNMSPEDSSIYLCSVEYGYTFGSGTRLTVV.